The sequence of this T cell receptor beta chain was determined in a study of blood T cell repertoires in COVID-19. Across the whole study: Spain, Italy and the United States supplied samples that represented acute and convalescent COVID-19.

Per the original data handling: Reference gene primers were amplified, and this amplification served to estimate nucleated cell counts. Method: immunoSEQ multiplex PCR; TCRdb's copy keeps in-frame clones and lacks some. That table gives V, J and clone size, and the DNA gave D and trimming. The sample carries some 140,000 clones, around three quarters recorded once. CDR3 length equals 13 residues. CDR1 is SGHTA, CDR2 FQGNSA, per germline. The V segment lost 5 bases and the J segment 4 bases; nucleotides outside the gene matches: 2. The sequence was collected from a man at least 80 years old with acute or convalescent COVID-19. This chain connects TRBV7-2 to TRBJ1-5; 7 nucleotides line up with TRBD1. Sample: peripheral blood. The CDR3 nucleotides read TGTGCCAGCAGCACCAGGGGGAATCAGCCCCAGCATTTT. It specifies CASSTRGNQPQHF.